The 17 T cell receptor beta chains below were found in one sample sequenced in a study of T cell clones after liver transplantation. Sequencing used immunoSEQ multiplex PCR; TCRdb keeps in-frame clones, though not all of them. Of tens of thousands of clones listed, 80% were seen once; the top ten hold 0.79%. This sample comprised CD4+ T cells from blood, obtained 12 months after liver transplant. The receptors originated from a human patient who received a liver transplant. The T cells may come from the graft donor.

The rearrangement links TRBV27 to TRBJ1-4; D is ambiguous. Germline V gene data show CDR1 as MNHEY and CDR2 as SMNVEV (reference sequence). Trimming took off 1 base at V and 7 bases at J, with 7 bases between the two ends. The CDR3 runs 13 residues. The CDR3 DNA sequence: TGTGCCAGCAGTTTATTTAGCCGTGAAAAACTGTTTTTT. It yields the protein CASSLFSREKLFF.

The V and J genes are TRBV7-2 and TRBJ2-5; D may be TRBD1 (6 bases). The V end lost 3 bases, the J end lost 4 bases, and 9 bases lay between the germline ends. Per germline, CDR1 SGHTA and CDR2 FQGNSA. The CDR3 loop spans 13 amino acids. The DNA for the CDR3 is TGTGCCAGCAGCTTTTCACAGGGAGAGACCCAGTACTTC. It is translated as CASSFSQGETQYF.

This chain uses TRBV5-1 with TRBJ2-5; 9 bases fit TRBD2. The CDR3 has 14 residues. Germline V gene sequence: CDR1 SGHRS, CDR2 YFSETQ. V lost 4 bases to trimming and J lost 5 bases; unmatched junction nucleotides: 6. CDR3: CASSLWTSVETQYF. Written as DNA, the CDR3 is TGCGCCAGCAGCCTTTGGACTAGCGTCGAGACCCAGTACTTC.

The chain employs TRBV18 and TRBJ1-1; D ambiguous. With 3 bases removed from V and 1 base from J, the gap between germline ends came to 12 bases. The CDR3 is 15 amino acids. Germline CDR1 and CDR2: KGHSH and LQKENI. CDR3 DNA sequence: TGTGCCAGCTCACCGGGATCGATGACGAACACTGAAGCTTTCTTT. Amino acids: CASSPGSMTNTEAFF.

The chain uses TRBV7-9 and TRBJ2-7; D possibly corresponds to TRBD2 (6 bases). Germline assignment: CDR1 SEHNR and CDR2 FQNEAQ (reference sequence). The CDR3 extends over 13 amino acids. V was clipped by 5 bases and J by 4 bases, with 12 bases between them. The CDR3 DNA reads as TGTGCCAGCAGCACCCACCGGGAGTACGAGCAGTACTTC. Amino acids: CASSTHREYEQYF.

This clone was recorded a few times. The genes are TRBV5-5 and TRBJ1-2; D remains unclear. Trimming shortened V by 0 bases and J by 7 bases, and 13 bases separated the two germline ends. The CDR3 sequence is 14 residues long. Germline CDR1 reads SGHKS; CDR2 reads YYEKEE (reference sequence). The CDR3 sequence: CASSLVLGVSGYTF. The CDR3 DNA sequence: TGTGCCAGCAGCTTGGTCTTGGGAGTGAGTGGCTACACCTTC.

This clone came up once. The J gene is TRBJ1-1, the V gene TRBV7-2; D gene uncertain. The CDR3 length is 15 residues. Germline V gene data show CDR1 as SGHTA and CDR2 as FQGNSA. The V end was cut by 4 bases, the J end by 4 bases, with 16 bases between. The CDR3: CASSSDALRGTEAFF. CDR3 in DNA: TGTGCCAGCAGCTCTGACGCGCTCCGCGGCACTGAAGCTTTCTTT. Together with reference TRBV7-2 and TRBJ1-1, the CDR3 gives the full variable domain: GAGVSQSPSNKVTEKGKDVELRCDPISGHTALYWYRQSLGQGLEFLIYFQGNSAPDKSGLPSDRFSAERTGGSVSTLTIQRTQQEDSAVYLCASSSDALRGTEAFFGQGTRLTVV.

The genes are TRBV28 and TRBJ1-5; 8 positions agree with TRBD1. CDR1 MDHEN and CDR2 SYDVKM come from the germline V gene. The CDR3 sequence is 16 residues long. After removal of 2 bases from V and 4 bases from J, the junction contained 7 bases not matched to a gene. The CDR3 reads CASSLNRGTRNQPQHF. CDR3 in DNA: TGTGCCAGCAGTTTAAACAGGGGGACGCGGAATCAGCCCCAGCATTTT.

The genes are TRBV15 and TRBJ2-6; D tentatively reads TRBD1 or TRBD2 (5 bases each). The CDR3 spans 17 residues. V was cut by 0 bases and J by 1 base, with 10 bases left in between. Per germline, CDR1 LNHNV and CDR2 YYDKDF (reference sequence). CDR3 in amino acids: CATSRDTGASGANVLTF. In nucleotides, the CDR3 is TGTGCCACCAGCAGAGACACCGGGGCATCTGGGGCCAACGTCCTGACTTTC.

V gene TRBV7-2 combines with J gene TRBJ2-4; 8 bases line up with TRBD1. CDR3 length equals 16 residues. Germline CDR1 is SGHTA and CDR2 is FQGNSA. Unmatched junction bases numbered 12, after V lost 5 bases and J lost 6 bases. Here the CDR3 DNA reads TGTGCCAGCAGCCAGGGGGTCCAGGGGGCCGGAAACATTCAGTACTTC. It encodes CASSQGVQGAGNIQYF. The complete variable domain, with remaining parts taken from reference TRBV7-2 and TRBJ2-4, reads GAGVSQSPSNKVTEKGKDVELRCDPISGHTALYWYRQSLGQGLEFLIYFQGNSAPDKSGLPSDRFSAERTGGSVSTLTIQRTQQEDSAVYLCASSQGVQGAGNIQYFGAGTRLSVL.

This chain connects TRBV2 to TRBJ1-2; 7 positions agree with TRBD1. Germline V CDR1 and CDR2: SNHLY, FYNNEI. Losses at the gene ends were 3 bases for V and 7 bases for J; bases not matched to a gene: 8. This CDR3 comprises 14 residues. CDR3 loop: CASSDFRGIGGYTF. As DNA, the CDR3 is TGTGCCAGCAGTGACTTCAGGGGGATAGGTGGCTACACCTTC.

The chain couples TRBV2 to TRBJ1-2; TRBD1 matches at 7 bases. Losses at the gene ends were 9 bases for V and 8 bases for J; bases not matched to a gene: 15. Germline V gene data show CDR1 as SNHLY and CDR2 as FYNNEI. The length of the CDR3 is 14 residues. CDR3 coding DNA: TGTGCCAGGGGGGGACAGATGTACCCCTACGGCTACACCTTC. It specifies CARGGQMYPYGYTF.

The V gene is TRBV18, the J gene TRBJ2-1; TRBD2 agrees at 12 bases. CDR1 and CDR2 from the germline V gene are KGHSH and LQKENI. The CDR3 is 15 residues long. V trimming: 5 bases; J trimming: 7 bases; junction bases outside the gene matches: 6. The CDR3 coding sequence is TGTGCCAGCTCATTATCTAGCGGGAGGGAGAATGAGCAGTTCTTC. Translated: CASSLSSGRENEQFF.

The chain combines TRBV7-8 with TRBJ1-2; possible D gene TRBD1, 6 bases. The CDR3 is 14 residues long. Per germline, CDR1 SGHVS and CDR2 FQNEAQ. Trimming took 1 base from V and 4 from J, leaving 10 bases between them. For the CDR3, the DNA is TGTGCCAGCAGCTTAGGGGGGGCGCGCTATGGCTACACCTTC. It codes for CASSLGGARYGYTF.

This clone was seen once. At one end, the junction sequence differs from germline, possibly due to a read error. The rearrangement uses TRBV18 and TRBJ2-7; D may correspond to TRBD1 or TRBD2 (5 bases each). The germline V gene encodes CDR1 KGHSH and CDR2 LQKENI. This CDR3 contains 14 residues. DNA for the CDR3: TGTGCCAGCTCCCCACCAGGGAGTGTTTACGAGCAGTACTTC. It yields the protein CASSPPGSVYEQYF.

This clone is a singleton in its sample. The chain uses TRBV29-1 and TRBJ2-7; a weak D match, TRBD2 (5 bases). There are 13 residues in the CDR3. Germline V gene sequence: CDR1 SQVTM, CDR2 ANQGSEA. With 6 bases removed from V and 0 bases from J, the gap between germline ends came to 12 bases. CDR3: CSVSDGNSYEQYF. The CDR3 DNA is TGCAGCGTGTCGGACGGGAACTCCTACGAGCAGTACTTC.

The chain links TRBV9 to TRBJ2-7; D call uncertain. Trimming removed 4 bases at V and 0 bases at J, with 8 bases between. The CDR3 is 13 residues long. CDR1 and CDR2 from the germline V gene are SGDLS and YYNGEE. The CDR3 nucleotides are TGTGCCAGCAGCCCGCTCAGCTCCTACGAGCAGTACTTC. It specifies CASSPLSSYEQYF.